Listed below are T cell receptor beta chains from one sample, sequenced in a study of T cell responses to AZD1222 COVID-19 vaccine. Assay: immunoSEQ multiplex PCR; the TCRdb copy retains only in-frame clones and omits some. The table lists 150,000 to 200,000 clones, more than 80% of them singletons. The sample here was peripheral blood, taken 28 days after the second dose of the MenACWY control vaccine. The source of these receptors is an adult who received the MenACWY meningococcal vaccine as a control. CDR3s include the opening cysteine and the closing phenylalanine or tryptophan. A D gene is named only where the DNA matches it firmly. Size values are once, few and many counts, or a class for expanded clones, and some rows have none.

- | TRBJ2-7 | - | TRBV9 | 14 | TGTGCCAGCAGCGTAGGCCCAAGGGGTTACGAGCAGTACTTC | CASSVGPRGYEQYF
- | TRBJ2-5 | - | TRBV20-1 | 11 | TGCAGTGCTAGAGGATGGGAGACCCAGTACTTC | CSARGWETQYF
TRBD2 | TRBJ2-1 | - | TRBV2 | 15 | TGTGCCAGTCTTCTAGCGGGAGGGCCGGACAATGAGCAGTTCTTC | CASLLAGGPDNEQFF
- | TRBJ1-2 | - | TRBV5-6 | 13 | TGTGCCAGCAGCTGGGGCCGGGGAAACGGCTACACCTTC | CASSWGRGNGYTF
TRBD1 | TRBJ1-3 | - | TRBV7-9 | 16 | TGTGCCAGCAGCTTAGTGGACAGGGAGTCTGGAAACACCATATATTTT | CASSLVDRESGNTIYF
TRBD2 | TRBJ2-7 | - | TRBV14 | 14 | TGTGCCAGCAGCCAGGGGACTAGCTCCTACGAGCAGTACTTC | CASSQGTSSYEQYF
- | TRBJ2-1 | once | TRBV28 | 12 | TGTGCCAGCAGTTTGTACGGACTGGAGCAGTTCTTC | CASSLYGLEQFF
TRBD2 | TRBJ2-2 | - | TRBV9 | 14 | TGTGCCACAACTAGCGGGACAAACACCGGGGAGCTGTTTTTT | CATTSGTNTGELFF
- | TRBJ2-1 | - | TRBV10-1 | 14 | TGCGCCAGCAGGGTGGGGACCTCCTACAATGAGCAGTTCTTC | CASRVGTSYNEQFF
- | TRBJ1-1 | - | TRBV5-1 | 16 | TGCGCCAGCAGCTTAGGAGGGTCGGGAATGAACACTGAAGCTTTCTTT | CASSLGGSGMNTEAFF
- | TRBJ1-1 | - | TRBV2 | 13 | TGTGCCAGGAGGGGTAACGGGAACGTTGAAGCTTTCTTT | CARRGNGNVEAFF
- | TRBJ2-2 | - | TRBV15 | 14 | TGTGCCACCAGCAGAGTTAGAGCCACCGGGGAGCTGTTTTTT | CATSRVRATGELFF
- | TRBJ2-3 | - | TRBV18 | 15 | TGTGCCAGCTCACCGGGGCAGGTGGGGACAGATACGCAGTATTTT | CASSPGQVGTDTQYF
- | TRBJ1-1 | - | TRBV30 | 11 | TGTGCCTGGCGAGCCTATTCTGAAGCTTTCTTT | CAWRAYSEAFF
- | TRBJ2-7 | - | TRBV4-3 | 15 | TGCGCCAGCAGCCAAGATATCGGACAGCCTTACGAGCAGTACTTC | CASSQDIGQPYEQYF
- | TRBJ1-1 | - | TRBV28 | 11 | TGTGCCAGCAGTTTATCGGGGGAAGCTTTCTTT | CASSLSGEAFF
- | TRBJ1-6 | - | TRBV27 | 13 | TGTGCCAGCAGGTTGACAGCCAATTCACCCCTCCACTTT | CASRLTANSPLHF
- | TRBJ2-7 | - | TRBV6-6 | 13 | TGTGCCAGCATTACAACGAAATTGGGCGAGCAGTACTTC | CASITTKLGEQYF
TRBD2 | TRBJ2-1 | - | TRBV5-1 | 15 | TGCGCCAGCAGCTACGGGACTAGCGCGTACAATGAGCAGTTCTTC | CASSYGTSAYNEQFF
- | TRBJ2-3 | - | TRBV28 | 15 | TGTGCCAGCAGTTTCGGAGCCGCCCGCACAGATACGCAGTATTTT | CASSFGAARTDTQYF
- | TRBJ2-1 | - | TRBV3-1/TRBV3-2 | 14 | TGTGCCAGCAGCCAAGCTAGCGCTTTCGATGAGCAGTTCTTC | CASSQASAFDEQFF
- | TRBJ1-2 | - | TRBV27 | 13 | TGTGCCAGCAGTTCGGGGCCGAGCTATGGCTACACCTTC | CASSSGPSYGYTF
- | TRBJ1-4 | - | TRBV12-3/TRBV12-4 | 11 | TGTGCCAGCAGGACTAGGAGAAAACTGTTTTTT | CASRTRRKLFF
- | TRBJ1-5 | - | TRBV10-1 | 15 | TGCGCCAGCAGACGCCTAACTTATAGCAATCAGCCCCAGCATTTT | CASRRLTYSNQPQHF
- | TRBJ1-5 | - | TRBV3-1/TRBV3-2 | 15 | TGTGCCAGCAGCCAGGGGGCTGGCAGCAATCAGCCCCAGCATTTT | CASSQGAGSNQPQHF
TRBD1 | TRBJ2-1 | - | TRBV28 | 14 | TGTGCCAGCAGTGAAGGGACAGCTAAAGGTGAGCAGTTCTTC | CASSEGTAKGEQFF
- | TRBJ2-1 | - | TRBV7-3 | 15 | TGTGCCAGCAGCTTAGAGGCTAGCTCCTACAATGAGCAGTTCTTC | CASSLEASSYNEQFF
- | TRBJ1-5 | - | TRBV7-2 | 14 | TGTGCCAGCAGCTTAGTAGTGACCAATCAGCCCCAGCATTTT | CASSLVVTNQPQHF
- | TRBJ1-6 | - | TRBV27 | 15 | TGTGCCAGCAGTCTCCTCGGGGGTTTAGATTCACCCCTCCACTTT | CASSLLGGLDSPLHF
TRBD1 | TRBJ1-6 | - | TRBV9 | 15 | TGTGCCAGCAGCCCCCGGGACAGCTATAATTCACCCCTCCACTTT | CASSPRDSYNSPLHF
- | TRBJ2-1 | - | TRBV27 | 16 | TGTGCCAGCAGTTCCCCGCGGATCAGCTCCTACAATGAGCAGTTCTTC | CASSSPRISSYNEQFF
TRBD1 | TRBJ2-4 | - | TRBV4-3 | 16 | TGCGCCAGCAGCCCCCAGACAGGGTTAGCCAAAAACATTCAGTACTTC | CASSPQTGLAKNIQYF
TRBD1 | TRBJ2-7 | - | TRBV7-9 | 15 | TGTGCCAGCAGTACACCGGGACAGCTTGAGCCCGAGCAGTACTTC | CASSTPGQLEPEQYF
- | TRBJ2-1 | - | TRBV11-1 | 16 | TGTGCCAGCAGCGACGGTTCAGTGACAGACTTGAATGAGCAGTTCTTC | CASSDGSVTDLNEQFF
- | TRBJ2-3 | - | TRBV21-1 | 19 | TGTGCCAGCAGCAAACTCGGCCAGGGCCCCGTGGACGGCACAGATACGCAGTATTTT | CASSKLGQGPVDGTDTQYF
TRBD2 | TRBJ2-1 | - | TRBV27 | 17 | TGTGCCAGCAGTTTATGGGCTAGCGGCAGCTCCTACAATGAGCAGTTCTTC | CASSLWASGSSYNEQFF
- | TRBJ2-5 | - | TRBV4-1 | 13 | TGCGCCAGCAGCCTAGGGGTTAGAGAGACCCAGTACTTC | CASSLGVRETQYF
- | TRBJ1-6 | - | TRBV2 | 14 | TGTGCCAGCAGTGAAGAAGCTAATAATTCACCCCTCCACTTT | CASSEEANNSPLHF
- | TRBJ1-6 | - | TRBV7-9 | 15 | TGTGCCAGCAGCTCCCCTCACTCGGACGGATCACCCCTCCACTTT | CASSSPHSDGSPLHF
- | TRBJ2-7 | - | TRBV11-2 | 15 | TGTGCCAGCAGCTTAGTTTGGGACGGGACCTACGAGCAGTACTTC | CASSLVWDGTYEQYF
- | TRBJ2-3 | - | TRBV29-1 | 12 | TGCAGCGTTGAGGCAGGAGCAGATACGCAGTATTTT | CSVEAGADTQYF
- | TRBJ1-2 | - | TRBV20-1 | 11 | TGCGGCGCTATCCTGCGGGGCGGCTACACCTTC | CGAILRGGYTF
TRBD2 | TRBJ2-7 | - | TRBV7-2 | 17 | TGTGCCAGCAGCTTACCAGCCGCACTAGCGGGGGACTACGAGCAGTACTTC | CASSLPAALAGDYEQYF
- | TRBJ2-5 | - | TRBV2 | 14 | TGTGCCAGCAGTGAACAGGGTATTCGGGAGACCCAGTACTTC | CASSEQGIRETQYF
TRBD1 | TRBJ1-2 | - | TRBV5-1 | 17 | TGCGCCAGCAGCTTGGAAGCAGGGGGCTTGGGATCCTATGGCTACACCTTC | CASSLEAGGLGSYGYTF
- | TRBJ2-2 | - | TRBV7-9 | 17 | TGTGCCAGCAGCCTTCAGTCCGGATCGTCGGGCACCGGGGAGCTGTTTTTT | CASSLQSGSSGTGELFF
- | TRBJ2-7 | - | TRBV28 | 14 | TGTGCCACCCGAGGGACCATTCCCTCCTACGAGCAGTACTTC | CATRGTIPSYEQYF
TRBD1 | TRBJ1-2 | - | TRBV28 | 15 | TGTGCCAGCAGTTCCGGACAGGGGGCTAACTATGGCTACACCTTC | CASSSGQGANYGYTF
- | TRBJ2-5 | - | TRBV10-2 | 13 | TGCGCCAGCAGTGATCCCAGGACTCAGACCCAGTACTTC | CASSDPRTQTQYF
- | TRBJ1-6 | - | TRBV27 | 15 | TGTGCCAGCAGTTTAAGAGGAGGGGGTAATTCACCCCTCCACTTT | CASSLRGGGNSPLHF
- | TRBJ2-1 | - | TRBV15 | 18 | TGTGCCACCAGCAGGAACCGAGGGGGGGTACCAAATTTTGGTGAGCAGTTCTTC | CATSRNRGGVPNFGEQFF
TRBD1 | TRBJ2-6 | once | TRBV10-3 | 20 | TGTGCCATCAGGGGAGGGAAGACCGGGACAGGGTTCTCTGGGGCCAACGTCCTGACTTTC | CAIRGGKTGTGFSGANVLTF
- | TRBJ1-3 | - | TRBV28 | 14 | TGTGCCAGCAGTTTCTTGACAGACGGAAACACCATATATTTT | CASSFLTDGNTIYF
- | TRBJ1-1 | - | TRBV5-1 | 15 | TGCGCCAGCAGCTTGGCAGGCGGCCTGAACACTGAAGCTTTCTTT | CASSLAGGLNTEAFF
- | TRBJ1-1 | - | TRBV7-9 | 13 | TGTGCCAGCAGCTTCCCTCAGCGGCCAGCCGGGTTCTTT | CASSFPQRPAGFF
TRBD2 | TRBJ2-1 | - | TRBV6-5 | 15 | TGTGCCAGCGGTCCCGGGACTAGCGGGAGTGATGAGCAGTTCTTC | CASGPGTSGSDEQFF
- | TRBJ2-5 | - | TRBV4-3 | 13 | TGCGCCAGCAGCCAAGCGGGAATAGAGACCCAGTACTTC | CASSQAGIETQYF
TRBD1 | TRBJ1-1 | - | TRBV19 | 14 | TGTGCCACCATTCCGGGACAGCCGAACACTGAAGCTTTCTTT | CATIPGQPNTEAFF
- | TRBJ1-5 | - | TRBV28 | 14 | TGTGCCAGCAGTTTCTCATCGGGCCATCAGCCCCAGCATTTT | CASSFSSGHQPQHF
TRBD2 | TRBJ2-7 | - | TRBV5-5 | 13 | TGTGCCAGCAGCTTGGCTACGGGACTAGCGGGATTCTTC | CASSLATGLAGFF